This T cell receptor beta chain was sequenced during a study of OX40 agonist ivuxolimab in advanced cancers. As regards this clone: The antigen is not known.

Findings of the study overall: CD4+ and CD8+ T cells in blood underwent clonal expansion by week 6 at 0.1 to 3.0 mg/kg.

Deletions cut 3 bases from V and 4 bases from J, with 10 bases between. Germline V CDR1 and CDR2: MNHEY, SMNVEV (reference sequence). The CDR3 consists of 13 residues. Method: immunoSEQ multiplex PCR; TCRdb's copy keeps in-frame clones and lacks some. The sample holds about 60,000 clones, about nine tenths seen once. This sequence was found in an adult with an advanced solid tumor such as melanoma, head and neck, liver or kidney cancer. The chain carries TRBV27 and TRBJ2-7, with a weak D call TRBD2 (6 bases). Specimen: CD4+ or CD8+ T cells sorted from blood, collected in a trial of the OX40 agonist ivuxolimab. CDR3 protein: CASSFSGTYEQYF. The CDR3 DNA sequence: TGTGCCAGCAGTTTTTCAGGGACTTACGAGCAGTACTTC.